This T cell receptor beta chain comes out of a study of blood T cell repertoires in COVID-19. Germline CDR1 and CDR2: SGHTS and YDEGEE. The V gene end was trimmed by 2 bases and the J gene end by 9 bases; junction bases not matched to a gene: 5. The CDR3 spans 14 residues. Sequenced by immunoSEQ multiplex PCR; TCRdb stores in-frame clones only, minus some. The sample has under 85,000 clones, about four fifths seen once; the top ten hold around 10%. This receptor was obtained from a man aged 50 or older with acute or convalescent COVID-19. Sequenced material: peripheral blood. The chain joins TRBV5-8 to TRBJ2-1, with TRBD1 identical over 10 bases. In DNA form, the CDR3 reads TGTGCCAGCAGCTTTAGACAGGGGGCGCGTGAGCAGTTCTTC. Amino acid sequence: CASSFRQGAREQFF.